This T cell receptor (beta chain) was found in a study of blood T cells in healthy people across ages. Trimming left V 2 bases short and J 1 base short, with 12 bases between. The CDR3 covers 14 residues. Germline V lookup: CDR1 DFQATT, CDR2 SNEGSKA (reference sequence). The authors ran a second PCR of roughly 6 to 12 cycles using a sample-barcoded 5' primer and a J-beta primer mix. MiXCR, run by TCRdb on the 5' RACE reads, gives a single entry per CDR3 protein. In the table there are about 800,000 distinct CDR3 sequences, 20% to 30% of which are singletons. Another study also made use of these data, one on T cells of mothers and their children.

The rearrangement links TRBV20-1 to TRBJ2-7, with unresolved D. The TCR was taken from a boy between 5 and 17 years old in good health. Sequences were obtained from blood. The CDR3 DNA reads as TGCAGTGCTAGACCACCGACTGCTTCCTACGAGCAGTACTTC. Amino acids: CSARPPTASYEQYF.